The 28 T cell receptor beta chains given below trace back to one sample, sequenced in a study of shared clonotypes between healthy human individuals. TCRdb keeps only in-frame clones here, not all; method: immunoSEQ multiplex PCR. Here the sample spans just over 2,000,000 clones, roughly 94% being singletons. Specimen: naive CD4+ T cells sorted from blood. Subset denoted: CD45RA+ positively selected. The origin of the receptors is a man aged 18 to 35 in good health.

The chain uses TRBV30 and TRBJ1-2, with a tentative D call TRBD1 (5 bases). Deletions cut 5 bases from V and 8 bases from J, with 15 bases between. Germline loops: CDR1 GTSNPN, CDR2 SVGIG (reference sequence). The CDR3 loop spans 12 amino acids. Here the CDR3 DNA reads TGTGCCTGGGGGACTGGGACGAGCGGCTACACCTTC. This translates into CAWGTGTSGYTF. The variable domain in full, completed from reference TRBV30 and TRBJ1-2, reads SQTIHQWPATLVQPVGSPLSLECTVEGTSNPNLYWYRQAAGRGLQLLFYSVGIGQISSEVPQNLSASRPQDRQFILSSKKLLLSDSGFYLCAWGTGTSGYTFGSGTRLTVV.

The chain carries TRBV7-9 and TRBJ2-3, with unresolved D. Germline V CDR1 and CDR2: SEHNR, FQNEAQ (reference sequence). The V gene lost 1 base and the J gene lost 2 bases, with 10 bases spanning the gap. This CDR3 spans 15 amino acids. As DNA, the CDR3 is TGTGCCAGCAGCTTAGAAGGCGGTCTCACAGATACGCAGTATTTT. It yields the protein CASSLEGGLTDTQYF.

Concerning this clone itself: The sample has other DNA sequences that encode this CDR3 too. This CDR3 reads CASSVGGQAYNEQFF. CDR3 nucleotide sequence: TGTGCCAGCAGCGTAGGGGGTCAGGCCTACAATGAGCAGTTCTTC. V is TRBV9 and J is TRBJ2-1, with D unresolved. Trimming stripped 0 bases from V and 2 bases from J, with 9 bases between. CDR3 size: 15 residues. Germline values: CDR1 SGDLS, CDR2 YYNGEE. Complete variable domain (other parts from reference TRBV9 and TRBJ2-1): DSGVTQTPKHLITATGQRVTLRCSPRSGDLSVYWYQQSLDQGLQFLIQYYNGEERAKGNILERFSAQQFPDLHSELNLSSLELGDSALYFCASSVGGQAYNEQFFGPGTRLTVL.

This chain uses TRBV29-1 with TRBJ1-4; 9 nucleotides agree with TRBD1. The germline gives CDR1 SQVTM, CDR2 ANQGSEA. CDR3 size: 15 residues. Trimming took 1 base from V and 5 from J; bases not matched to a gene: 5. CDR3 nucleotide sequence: TGCAGCGTTGAAGGGGGACAGGGTTTGAATGAAAAACTGTTTTTT. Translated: CSVEGGQGLNEKLFF.

CDR3 amino acids: CASSSAGTNYGYTF. For the CDR3, the DNA is TGTGCCAGCAGTTCAGCCGGGACTAACTATGGCTACACCTTC. The chain uses TRBV27 and TRBJ1-2, with D unresolved. V was trimmed by 4 bases and J by 0 bases, leaving 9 bases between them. The CDR3 totals 14 residues. Germline CDR1 MNHEY, CDR2 SMNVEV (reference sequence).

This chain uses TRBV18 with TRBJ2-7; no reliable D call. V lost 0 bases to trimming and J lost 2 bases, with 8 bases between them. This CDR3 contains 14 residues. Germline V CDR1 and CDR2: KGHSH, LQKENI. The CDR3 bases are TGTGCCAGCTCACCACCAAGGGATCCCTACGAGCAGTACTTC. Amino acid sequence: CASSPPRDPYEQYF.

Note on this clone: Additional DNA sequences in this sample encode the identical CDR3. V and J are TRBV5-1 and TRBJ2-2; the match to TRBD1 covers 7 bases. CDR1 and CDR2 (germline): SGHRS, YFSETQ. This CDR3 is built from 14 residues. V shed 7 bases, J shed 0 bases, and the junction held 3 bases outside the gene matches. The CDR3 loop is CASRQGSNTGELFF. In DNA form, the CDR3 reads TGCGCCAGCCGACAGGGATCGAACACCGGGGAGCTGTTTTTT.

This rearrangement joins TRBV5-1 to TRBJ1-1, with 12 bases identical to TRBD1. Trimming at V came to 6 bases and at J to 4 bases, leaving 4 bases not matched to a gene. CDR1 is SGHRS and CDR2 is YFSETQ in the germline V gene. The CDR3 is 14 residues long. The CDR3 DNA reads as TGCGCCAGCACGGGACAGGGGGCGTTCACTGAAGCTTTCTTT. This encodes CASTGQGAFTEAFF. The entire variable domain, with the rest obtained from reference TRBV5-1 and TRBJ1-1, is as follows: KAGVTQTPRYLIKTRGQQVTLSCSPISGHRSVSWYQQTPGQGLQFLFEYFSETQRNKGNFPGRFSGRQFSNSRSEMNVSTLELGDSALYLCASTGQGAFTEAFFGQGTRLTVV.

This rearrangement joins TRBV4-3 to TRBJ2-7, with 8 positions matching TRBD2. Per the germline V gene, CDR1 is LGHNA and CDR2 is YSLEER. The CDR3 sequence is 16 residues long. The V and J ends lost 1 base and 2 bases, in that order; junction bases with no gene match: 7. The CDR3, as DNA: TGCGCCAGCAGCCAAGGAAGGACTAGCAGTGCCTACGAGCAGTACTTC. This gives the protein CASSQGRTSSAYEQYF.

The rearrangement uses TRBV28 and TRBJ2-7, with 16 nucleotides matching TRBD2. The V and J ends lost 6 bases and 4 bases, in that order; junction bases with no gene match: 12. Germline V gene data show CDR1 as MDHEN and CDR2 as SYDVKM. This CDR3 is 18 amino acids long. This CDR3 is CASSSAGTSGGDRYEQYF. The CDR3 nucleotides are TGTGCCAGCAGCTCCGCCGGGACTAGCGGGGGGGACCGTTACGAGCAGTACTTC.

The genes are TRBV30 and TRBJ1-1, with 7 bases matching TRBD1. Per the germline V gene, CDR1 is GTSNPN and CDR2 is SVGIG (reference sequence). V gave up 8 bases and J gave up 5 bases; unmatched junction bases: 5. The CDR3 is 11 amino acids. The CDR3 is CASRGWTEAFF. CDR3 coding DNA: TGTGCCAGCAGGGGGTGGACTGAAGCTTTCTTT.

CDR3 in amino acids: CASSPTSRPEAFF. The CDR3 DNA sequence: TGTGCCAGCAGCCCAACCTCCAGGCCCGAAGCTTTCTTT. The chain combines TRBV7-9 with TRBJ1-1; no reliable D call. Germline V CDR1 and CDR2: SEHNR, FQNEAQ (reference sequence). V was cut by 5 bases and J by 8 bases, with 15 bases left in between. The CDR3 has 13 amino acids.

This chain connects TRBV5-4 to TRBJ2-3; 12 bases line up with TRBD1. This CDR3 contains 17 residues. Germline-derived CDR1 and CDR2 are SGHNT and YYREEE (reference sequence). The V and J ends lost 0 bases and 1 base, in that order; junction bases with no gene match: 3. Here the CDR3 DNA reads TGTGCCAGCAGCTTGGGGGGACAGGGGGCGGGCACAGATACGCAGTATTTT. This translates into CASSLGGQGAGTDTQYF.

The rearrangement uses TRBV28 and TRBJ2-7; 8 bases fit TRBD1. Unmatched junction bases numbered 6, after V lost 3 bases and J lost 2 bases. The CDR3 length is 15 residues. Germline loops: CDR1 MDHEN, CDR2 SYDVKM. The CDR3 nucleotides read TGTGCCAGCAGTTTTCCAGGGGGCTGGGCCTACGAGCAGTACTTC. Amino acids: CASSFPGGWAYEQYF.

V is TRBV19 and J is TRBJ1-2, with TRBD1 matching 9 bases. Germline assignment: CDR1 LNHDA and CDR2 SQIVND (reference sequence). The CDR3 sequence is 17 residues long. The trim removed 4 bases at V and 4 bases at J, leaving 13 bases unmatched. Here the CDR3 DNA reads TGTGCCAGTAGTACCCCGGGACAGGGTGCCCGCGGCTATGGCTACACCTTC. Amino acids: CASSTPGQGARGYGYTF. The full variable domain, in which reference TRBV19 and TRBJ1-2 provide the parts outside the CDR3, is DGGITQSPKYLFRKEGQNVTLSCEQNLNHDAMYWYRQDPGQGLRLIYYSQIVNDFQKGDIAEGYSVSREKKESFPLTVTSAQKNPTAFYLCASSTPGQGARGYGYTFGSGTRLTVV.

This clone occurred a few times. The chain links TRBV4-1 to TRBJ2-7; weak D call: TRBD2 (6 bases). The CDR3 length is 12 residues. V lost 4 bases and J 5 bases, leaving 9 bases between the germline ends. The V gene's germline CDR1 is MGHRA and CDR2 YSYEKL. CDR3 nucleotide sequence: TGCGCCAGCAGCCTCTGGGGGGACGAGCAGTACTTC. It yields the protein CASSLWGDEQYF.

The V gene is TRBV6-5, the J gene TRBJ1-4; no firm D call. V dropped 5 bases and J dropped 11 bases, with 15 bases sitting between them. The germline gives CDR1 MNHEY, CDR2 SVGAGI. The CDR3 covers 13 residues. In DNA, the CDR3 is TGTGCCAGCAGTCCCAAACCGAGGGAGAAACTGTTTTTT. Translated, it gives CASSPKPREKLFF.

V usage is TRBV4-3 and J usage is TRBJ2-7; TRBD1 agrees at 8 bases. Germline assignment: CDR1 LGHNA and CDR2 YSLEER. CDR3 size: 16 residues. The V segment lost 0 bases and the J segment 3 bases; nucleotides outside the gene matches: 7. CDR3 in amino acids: CASSQDGQGEYYEQYF. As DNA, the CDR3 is TGCGCCAGCAGCCAAGACGGACAGGGCGAGTACTACGAGCAGTACTTC.

CDR3 DNA sequence: TGCGCCAGCAGCTTGGAGCGGGGATCAGTGACCGGGGAGCTGTTTTTT. It yields the protein CASSLERGSVTGELFF. This rearrangement joins TRBV5-1 to TRBJ2-2; the match to TRBD2 covers 7 bases. Germline V CDR1 and CDR2: SGHRS, YFSETQ. The CDR3 is made up of 16 amino acids. V dropped 0 bases and J dropped 5; count of bases not matched to a gene: 7.

The DNA of the CDR3 is TGTGCCAGCAGTCCTCGACGCTCTAGCGGCCAAGAGACCCAGTACTTC. It codes for CASSPRRSSGQETQYF. The gene calls are TRBV27 and TRBJ2-5, with 7 bases lining up with TRBD2. The CDR3 totals 16 residues. Trimming removed 5 bases from V and 1 base from J; junction bases left unmatched: 10. CDR1 and CDR2 (germline): MNHEY, SMNVEV (reference sequence).

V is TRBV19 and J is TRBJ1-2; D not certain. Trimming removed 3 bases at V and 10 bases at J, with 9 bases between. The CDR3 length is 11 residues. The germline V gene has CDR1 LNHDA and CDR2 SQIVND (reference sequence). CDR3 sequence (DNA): TGTGCCAGTAGTATCGCTAGGAACTACACCTTC. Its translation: CASSIARNYTF.

CDR3 nucleotides: TGTGCCAGCTCACCTCCCAGTTCCTGGGGGGAGACCCAGTACTTC. Translating it yields CASSPPSSWGETQYF. The rearrangement uses TRBV18 and TRBJ2-5; D could derive from TRBD1 or TRBD2 (5 bases each). CDR1 and CDR2 from the germline V gene are KGHSH and LQKENI. This CDR3 has 15 residues. Trimming removed 3 bases at V and 5 bases at J, with 16 bases between.

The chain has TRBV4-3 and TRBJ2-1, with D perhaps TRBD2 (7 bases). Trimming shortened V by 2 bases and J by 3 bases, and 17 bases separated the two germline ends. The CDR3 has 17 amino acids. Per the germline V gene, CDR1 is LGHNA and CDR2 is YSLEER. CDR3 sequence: CASSQSPRGGIYNEQFF. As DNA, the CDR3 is TGCGCCAGCAGCCAATCCCCAAGGGGGGGTATCTACAATGAGCAGTTCTTC.

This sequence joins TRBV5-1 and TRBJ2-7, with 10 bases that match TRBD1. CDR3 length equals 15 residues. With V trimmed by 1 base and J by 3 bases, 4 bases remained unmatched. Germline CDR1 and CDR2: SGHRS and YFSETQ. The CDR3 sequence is CASSLPGTGVYEQYF. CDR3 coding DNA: TGCGCCAGCAGCTTGCCCGGGACAGGGGTCTACGAGCAGTACTTC.

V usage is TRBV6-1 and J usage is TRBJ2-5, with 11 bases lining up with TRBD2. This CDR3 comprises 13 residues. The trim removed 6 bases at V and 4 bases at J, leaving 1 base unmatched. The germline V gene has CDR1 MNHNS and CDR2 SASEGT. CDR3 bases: TGTGCCAGCAGGACTAGCGGGGTAGAGACCCAGTACTTC. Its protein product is CASRTSGVETQYF.

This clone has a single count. CDR3 nucleotides: TGCGCCAGCAAATCCCGATCCTATAATTCACCCCTCCACTTT. Translating it yields CASKSRSYNSPLHF. V usage is TRBV5-1 and J usage is TRBJ1-6; D gene unclear. Germline CDR1 reads SGHRS; CDR2 reads YFSETQ. Trimming stripped 6 bases from V and 1 base from J, with 8 bases between. The CDR3 extends over 14 amino acids.

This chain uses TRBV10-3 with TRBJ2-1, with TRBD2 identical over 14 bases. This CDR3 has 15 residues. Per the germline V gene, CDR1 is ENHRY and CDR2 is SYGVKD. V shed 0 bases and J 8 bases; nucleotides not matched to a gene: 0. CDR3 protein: CAISESGLAGDEQFF. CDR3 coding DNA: TGTGCCATCAGTGAGTCGGGACTAGCGGGAGATGAGCAGTTCTTC.

The CDR3 region has the DNA TGTGCCAGCATCAGGGGGCGCGAGTTCTACGAGCAGTACTTC. Its translation is CASIRGREFYEQYF. The V gene is TRBV2, the J gene TRBJ2-7; 8 nucleotides match TRBD1. Germline CDR1 reads SNHLY; CDR2 reads FYNNEI. V lost 7 bases to trimming and J lost 3 bases; unmatched junction nucleotides: 8. The CDR3 consists of 14 residues.